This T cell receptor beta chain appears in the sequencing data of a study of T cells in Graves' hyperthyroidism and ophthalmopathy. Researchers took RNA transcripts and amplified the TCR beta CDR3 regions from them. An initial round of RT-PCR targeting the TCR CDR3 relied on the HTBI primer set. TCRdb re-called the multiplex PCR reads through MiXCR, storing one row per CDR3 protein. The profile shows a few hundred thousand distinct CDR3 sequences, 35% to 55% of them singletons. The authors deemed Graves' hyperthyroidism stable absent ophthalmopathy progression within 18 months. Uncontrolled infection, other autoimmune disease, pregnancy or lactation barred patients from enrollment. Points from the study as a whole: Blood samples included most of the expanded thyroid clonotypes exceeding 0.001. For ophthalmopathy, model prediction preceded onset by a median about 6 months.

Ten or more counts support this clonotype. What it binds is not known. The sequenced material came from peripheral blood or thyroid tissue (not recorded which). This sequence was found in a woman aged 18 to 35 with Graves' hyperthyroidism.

DNA of the CDR3: TGTGCCAGCAGCGTCGACGGCTCTGGGGCCAACGTCCTGACTTTC. Translating it yields CASSVDGSGANVLTF. The rearrangement uses TRBV12-3 or TRBV12-4 and TRBJ2-6; D gene ambiguous. This CDR3 has 15 amino acids. V shed 6 bases and J shed 0 bases, with 9 bases lying between them.